This passage covers 7 T cell receptor beta chains from one sample sequenced in a study of CD8+ T cells in alopecia areata. Treatment defined: oral pan-JAK inhibitor, 5-10 mg twice daily. cDNA prepared by RNA extraction and subsequent reverse transcription served as the template for sequencing. Measured with immunoSEQ multiplex PCR; TCRdb has only the in-frame clones, and not every one. The profile shows some 100,000 clones, roughly 50% of them singletons. The sequencing here drew on CD8+ T cells sorted from blood, taken at week 4, from a patient treated with tofacitinib. Receptors originate from a human donor with alopecia areata.

CDR3 nucleotides: TGTGCCAGCAGGAGTAATCTGGACCGAGTTGAAGCTTTCTTT. It translates to CASRSNLDRVEAFF. The V gene is TRBV27, the J gene TRBJ1-1; D unresolved. V was trimmed by 6 bases and J by 7 bases, leaving 18 bases between them. The CDR3 consists of 14 residues. CDR1 and CDR2 (germline): MNHEY, SMNVEV (reference sequence).

The chain joins TRBV14 to TRBJ1-2; the match to TRBD1 covers 8 bases. The CDR3 runs to 15 residues. Unmatched junction bases numbered 7, after V lost 1 base and J lost 6 bases. Per germline, CDR1 SGHDN and CDR2 FVKESK. CDR3 sequence reads: CASSQVPGQEHGYTF. In DNA form, the CDR3 reads TGTGCCAGCAGCCAAGTACCGGGACAGGAACATGGCTACACCTTC.

This chain connects TRBV6-6 to TRBJ2-7, with TRBD1 identical over 7 bases. Trimming at V came to 6 bases and at J to 5 bases, leaving 7 bases not matched to a gene. The germline V gene encodes CDR1 MNHNY and CDR2 SVGAGI (reference sequence). The CDR3 sequence is 13 residues long. CDR3 coding DNA: TGTGCCAGCAGCTCTGACAGGGCCAACGAGCAGTACTTC. Its protein product is CASSSDRANEQYF.

The chain couples TRBV7-9 to TRBJ2-5; no reliable D call. V lost 5 bases and J 5 bases, leaving 12 bases between the germline ends. Germline V gene sequence: CDR1 SEHNR, CDR2 FQNEAQ (reference sequence). The CDR3 length is 13 residues. The CDR3 reads CASSPPAAETQYF. The DNA for the CDR3 is TGTGCCAGCAGCCCCCCAGCAGCGGAGACCCAGTACTTC. Based on the CDR3 plus reference TRBV7-9 and TRBJ2-5, the full variable domain is DTGVSQNPRHKITKRGQNVTFRCDPISEHNRLYWYRQTLGQGPEFLTYFQNEAQLEKSRLLSDRFSAERPKGSFSTLEIQRTEQGDSAMYLCASSPPAAETQYFGPGTRLLVL.

The V gene is TRBV7-6, the J gene TRBJ1-2; tentatively, D is TRBD1 (6 bases). Germline loops: CDR1 SGHVS, CDR2 FNYEAQ. This CDR3 contains 15 residues. V was clipped by 5 bases and J by 2 bases, with 15 bases between them. For the CDR3, the DNA is TGTGCCAGCAGCCCACAGGGAACAGGGAACTATGGCTACACCTTC. This gives the protein CASSPQGTGNYGYTF.

The chain links TRBV25-1 to TRBJ2-7; 7 bases map to TRBD2. V shed 1 base and J 6 bases; nucleotides not matched to a gene: 3. Germline CDR1 is MGHDK and CDR2 is SYGVNS. This CDR3 has 13 amino acids. CDR3 coding DNA: TGTGCCAGCAGTGAATTGGGAGGGAGCGAGCAGTACTTC. Translating gives CASSELGGSEQYF.

This clone has only a few counts. V usage is TRBV27 and J usage is TRBJ1-1; possibly TRBD1 for D (5 bases). Trimming removed 0 bases at V and 3 bases at J, with 8 bases between. There are 14 residues in the CDR3. The V gene's germline CDR1 is MNHEY and CDR2 SMNVEV (reference sequence). CDR3: CASSLSFRDTEAFF. CDR3 DNA: TGTGCCAGCAGTTTATCGTTCAGGGACACTGAAGCTTTCTTT.